This T cell receptor (beta chain) was sequenced for a study of regulatory T cells in long-lasting Graves disease. Study-level points and caveats: The sample size was small, and this may have reduced accuracy. Persistent Graves' patients possessed reduced TCR diversity relative to recently diagnosed ones. Repertoires from persistent disease leaned toward TRBV28, TRBJ1-2 and TRBJ2-5.

Sample time point: persistent/refractory GD, antithyroid drugs over 5 years with positive TRAb. Preparation of the TCR library used RNA extracted from PBMCs. Libraries of TCR beta came from iRepertoire HTBI primers plus Arm-PCR of CDR3 regions. Using its own MiXCR run on the multiplex PCR reads, TCRdb lists one record per CDR3 protein. Here the sample spans 300,000 to 500,000 distinct CDR3 sequences, around 20% being singletons. Germline-derived CDR1 and CDR2 are SGHAT and FQNNGV. The CDR3 spans 15 residues. Trimming took 8 bases from V and 0 from J, leaving 11 bases between them. A remark on this clonotype: Antigen: not known. A read error may be the cause here, since a much bigger clone is one base away.

The J gene is TRBJ2-6, the V gene TRBV11-2, with D perhaps TRBD1 (5 bases). This TCR came from a female donor with Graves disease. The material was peripheral blood mononuclear cells (PBMCs), obtained when the disease was refractory, from a patient treated with antithyroid drugs. The CDR3 coding sequence is TGTGCCAGCGGACATGACAGCTCTGGGGCCAACGTCCTGACTTTC. Translation gives CASGHDSSGANVLTF.